These 17 T cell receptor beta chains were all obtained from the same sample, sequenced in a study of metastatic and nonmetastatic thyroid tumors. No treatment had been given to any patient before thyroid surgery. TCRdb re-analyzed the PCR reads using MiXCR. The sample holds about 92,000 clones, about 16% seen once. Sequencing was carried out using blood. These receptors originate from a female donor with papillary thyroid cancer or a benign thyroid nodule (not recorded which). Some clones in this sample may be carry-over from other donors' samples.

There are many counts of this clone. This chain connects TRBV3-1 to TRBJ2-2; 9 bases map to TRBD2. With V trimmed by 2 bases and J by 0 bases, 1 base remained unmatched. Germline CDR1 LGHDT, CDR2 YNNKEL (reference sequence). The CDR3 has 16 amino acids. Written as DNA, the CDR3 is TGTGCCAGCAGCCAAAGCGGGGGGCCGAACACCGGGGAGCTGTTTTTT. This translates into CASSQSGGPNTGELFF. Full variable domain (rest looked up from reference TRBV3-1 and TRBJ2-2): DTAVSQTPKYLVTQMGNDKSIKCEQNLGHDTMYWYKQDSKKFLKIMFSYNNKELIINETVPNRFSPKSPDKAHLNLHINSLELGDSAVYFCASSQSGGPNTGELFFGEGSRLTVL.

This clone occurred many times. This chain joins TRBV28 and TRBJ1-2; maybe TRBD1 (5 bases). The germline gives CDR1 MDHEN, CDR2 SYDVKM. The CDR3 loop spans 14 amino acids. The V end lost 3 bases, the J end lost 6 bases, and 14 bases lay between the germline ends. The CDR3 loop is CASSFRQGWHGYTF. The DNA for the CDR3 is TGTGCCAGCAGTTTCCGCCAGGGATGGCATGGCTACACCTTC.

This clone was seen at least ten times. The rearrangement links TRBV5-1 to TRBJ2-3; 12 bases agree with TRBD2. This CDR3 comprises 16 residues. Germline CDR1 SGHRS, CDR2 YFSETQ. V shed 3 bases and J 3 bases; nucleotides not matched to a gene: 5. CDR3 DNA sequence: TGCGCCAGCAGCTCTGGACTAGCGGGGAGGACAGATACGCAGTATTTT. Translation: CASSSGLAGRTDTQYF.

Worth noting for this clone: One end of the junction fails to match germline, which may point to a read error. J is TRBJ2-7 and V is TRBV9; D not certain. CDR3 length: 14 amino acids. The germline gives CDR1 SGDLS, CDR2 YYNGEE. This CDR3 reads CASIVASSSYEQYF. CDR3 sequence (DNA): TGTGCCAGCATCGTAGCTTCTAGCTCCTACGAGCAGTACTTC.

This clone was seen many times. V gene TRBV7-2 combines with J gene TRBJ1-6; TRBD1 matches 7 bases. Germline trimming cut 1 base from V and 10 bases from J; bases unmatched to any gene: 13. CDR3 length equals 17 residues. CDR1 is SGHTA and CDR2 is FQGNSA in the germline V gene. Here the CDR3 DNA reads TGTGCCAGCAGCTTAGGCCACAGGGGAGAAGGTTTGTCACCCCTCCACTTT. The encoded protein is CASSLGHRGEGLSPLHF.

Of note for this clone: Germline is not matched at one junction end, which may reflect a read error. The rearrangement uses TRBV6-1 and TRBJ1-2; 8 bases are shared with TRBD1. This CDR3 is built from 16 residues. Per the germline V gene, CDR1 is MNHNS and CDR2 is SASEGT. In DNA, the CDR3 is TGTGCCAGCAGTGAAGACCCGTCAGGGGGCGGTTATGGCTACACATTC. Translating it yields CASSEDPSGGGYGYTF.

The chain combines TRBV9 with TRBJ2-2; 8 nucleotides match TRBD2. CDR1 is SGDLS and CDR2 is YYNGEE in the germline V gene. Germline trimming cut 3 bases from V and 6 bases from J; bases unmatched to any gene: 13. This CDR3 has 17 amino acids. CDR3 region: CASSGASGWPGSGELFF. CDR3 bases: TGTGCCAGCAGCGGGGCTAGCGGGTGGCCTGGCTCCGGGGAGCTGTTTTTT.

This clone was counted a few times. The rearrangement joins TRBV4-2 to TRBJ2-5; 12 bases fit TRBD2. Germline loops: CDR1 LGHNA, CDR2 YNFKEQ. The CDR3 contains 18 residues. The ends lost 0 bases at V and 5 bases at J; junction bases unmatched: 10. The CDR3 sequence: CASSQDLAGGHLFETQYF. CDR3 sequence (DNA): TGTGCCAGCAGCCAAGATCTAGCGGGGGGGCATTTGTTTGAGACCCAGTACTTC.

J is TRBJ1-1 and V is TRBV30; D is unclear. Germline V CDR1 and CDR2: GTSNPN, SVGIG (reference sequence). V lost 8 bases to trimming and J lost 1 base, with 8 bases between them. This CDR3 is built from 11 residues. This chain's CDR3 is CAQQENTEAFF. The CDR3 DNA follows: TGTGCCCAGCAGGAGAACACTGAAGCTTTCTTT.

This clone was seen at least ten times. The J gene is TRBJ2-5, the V gene TRBV9; 8 positions match TRBD2. V dropped 0 bases and J dropped 5; count of bases not matched to a gene: 9. CDR1 SGDLS and CDR2 YYNGEE come from the germline V gene. The CDR3 has 16 amino acids. DNA of the CDR3: TGTGCCAGCAGCGTAGTAGACGGGGGGGCAGGTGAGACCCAGTACTTC. The encoded protein is CASSVVDGGAGETQYF.

The chain is built from TRBV5-6 and TRBJ2-7, with 10 nucleotides matching TRBD2. Germline-derived CDR1 and CDR2 are SGHDT and YYEEEE. CDR3 size: 17 residues. The junction had 9 bases not matched to a gene; V was cut back by 0 bases and J by 3 bases. The CDR3 DNA sequence: TGTGCCAGCAGCTTGGATGGTCAGCGGGAGGGGTACTACGAGCAGTACGTC. Residues: CASSLDGQREGYYEQYV.

This clone was observed at least ten times. The rearrangement links TRBV28 to TRBJ2-7; possibly TRBD1 for D (6 bases). The length of the CDR3 is 15 residues. Trimming left V 0 bases short and J 6 bases short, with 15 bases between. Germline V CDR1 and CDR2: MDHEN, SYDVKM. In DNA form, the CDR3 reads TGTGCCAGCAGTTTATGGCGGAGACAGGTCCGCGAGCAGTACTTC. This gives the protein CASSLWRRQVREQYF.

This clone has at least ten counts. DNA for the CDR3: TGTGCCAGCAGCGTAGCTGGGGTGAACACTGAAGCTTTCTTT. It codes for CASSVAGVNTEAFF. The chain employs TRBV9 and TRBJ1-1; D unresolved. The CDR3 sequence is 14 residues long. Deletions cut 0 bases from V and 0 bases from J, with 6 bases between. CDR1 is SGDLS, CDR2 YYNGEE, per germline.

On this clone: At one end the junction does not follow the germline gene, possibly because of a read error. The J gene is TRBJ2-7, the V gene TRBV19; D is perhaps TRBD1 or TRBD2 (5 bases each). This CDR3 comprises 13 residues. The germline CDR1 and CDR2 sequences are LNHDA and SQIVND (reference sequence). CDR3 bases: TGTGCCATTAGTATAGGGACGGCCGGCGACCAGTACTTC. The encoded protein is CAISIGTAGDQYF.

With respect to this clone: At one of its ends the junction is not consistent with the germline gene, which may arise from a read error. V usage is TRBV27 and J usage is TRBJ2-2; D uncertain. This CDR3 is 13 amino acids long. Germline CDR1 MNHEY, CDR2 SMNVEV (reference sequence). Written as DNA, the CDR3 is TGTGCCAGCAGTCTGGGTTACACCGGTGAGCTGTTTTTT. As protein: CASSLGYTGELFF.

Many counts were recorded for this clone. J is TRBJ1-1 and V is TRBV12-3 or TRBV12-4, with D possibly being TRBD1 (6 bases). V lost 6 bases to trimming and J lost 8 bases, with 16 bases between them. The CDR3 is made up of 13 amino acids. This CDR3 reads CASSRHTGTEAFF. CDR3 sequence (DNA): TGTGCCAGCAGCCGACATACCGGGACAGAAGCTTTCTTT.

Only a few counts were recorded for this clone. A much larger clone lies one base from this, so it may be a read error. The chain combines TRBV5-1 with TRBJ2-3; no reliable D call. Germline V lookup: CDR1 SGHRS, CDR2 YFSETQ. V gave up 0 bases and J gave up 0 bases, with 5 bases separating them. The CDR3 length is 14 residues. CDR3: CASSLVGSTDTQYF. In DNA, the CDR3 is TGCGCCAGCAGCTTGGTAGGAAGCACAGATACGCAGTATTTT. The full variable domain, with the rest looked up from reference TRBV5-1 and TRBJ2-3, is KAGVTQTPRYLIKTRGQQVTLSCSPISGHRSVSWYQQTPGQGLQFLFEYFSETQRNKGNFPGRFSGRQFSNSRSEMNVSTLELGDSALYLCASSLVGSTDTQYFGPGTRLTVL.